Listed below are T cell receptor beta chains from one sample, sequenced in a study of T-cell reconstitution after alpha-beta-depleted transplantation in children. TCRdb re-called the PCR reads with MiXCR, one entry per CDR3 protein. The data contain about 610,000 distinct CDR3 sequences, 10% to 13% of them seen just once; the ten biggest clones take up about 4%. The source was PBMCs from the stem cell graft donor, collected from the stem cell graft. These receptors came from a human donor who donated a stem cell graft to a child with acute myeloid leukemia. CDR3s include the opening cysteine and the closing phenylalanine or tryptophan. A D gene is named only where the DNA matches it firmly. Only some rows state a clone size, as once, few, many or a class for expanded clones.

D gene	V gene	J gene	clone size	CDR3 DNA	CDR3 protein
.	TRBV4-3	TRBJ1-2	.	TGCGCCAGCAGCCAAGATTTGAGACAGCGGACCTATGGCTACACCTTC	CASSQDLRQRTYGYTF
.	TRBV6-1	TRBJ1-4	few	TGTGCCAGCAATAGATTTGGAGAAAAACTGTTTTTT	CASNRFGEKLFF
TRBD1	TRBV20-1	TRBJ2-5	few	TGCAGTGCTAGGGACGGACAGGGGGGTCAAGAGACCCAGTACTTC	CSARDGQGGQETQYF
TRBD2	TRBV6-1	TRBJ2-1	many	TGTGCCGTCTACGGGACTAGCGGGAGCGATGAGCAGTTCTTC	CAVYGTSGSDEQFF
TRBD2	TRBV2	TRBJ2-3	few	TGTGCCAGCGGATCAAGGACTAGCGGAGGGGATACGCAGTATTTT	CASGSRTSGGDTQYF
TRBD1	TRBV6-2/TRBV6-3	TRBJ1-1	.	TGTGCCAGCAGCGCGACAGGGGGGATATATGAAGCTTTCTTT	CASSATGGIYEAFF
.	TRBV20-1	TRBJ1-5	.	TGCAGTGCTAGAGATTCGGAAAATCAGCCCCAGCATTTT	CSARDSENQPQHF
TRBD2	TRBV4-3	TRBJ2-7	many	TGCGCCAGCAGCTTACTAGCGGTGAGCTCCTACGAGCAGTACTTC	CASSLLAVSSYEQYF
TRBD1	TRBV28	TRBJ1-2	.	TGTGCCAGCAGTTGGCAGGGGGTATCGTATGGCTACACCTTC	CASSWQGVSYGYTF
.	TRBV30	TRBJ2-1	.	TGTGCCAGCCCGGCCCCCAACAATGAGCAGTTCTTC	CASPAPNNEQFF
.	TRBV20-1	TRBJ1-5	few	TGCAGTGCTAGAGAGGGATCACCTCAGCCCCAGCATTTT	CSAREGSPQPQHF
.	TRBV20-1	TRBJ2-3	few	TGCAGTGCGGTCGGATCGGGAACAGATACGCAGTATTTT	CSAVGSGTDTQYF
TRBD1	TRBV7-3	TRBJ2-3	few	TGTGCCAGCAGCTTAACCGGGACAGGGGGCGGCACAGATACGCAGTATTTT	CASSLTGTGGGTDTQYF
.	TRBV5-1	TRBJ2-7	.	TGCGCCAGCAGCCCGGCGAGCGGAACCTACGAGCAGTACTTC	CASSPASGTYEQYF
.	TRBV5-1	TRBJ2-7	.	TGCGCCAGCAGCTCATACAGGGAATCCTACGAGCAGTACTTC	CASSSYRESYEQYF
.	TRBV7-2	TRBJ2-7	few	TGTGCCAGCAGCTTAGTACAGGGTGGATACGAGCAGTACTTC	CASSLVQGGYEQYF
TRBD2	TRBV20-1	TRBJ2-3	.	TGCAGTGCTAGAGATCGTCCGCGGGGGGGGCCAGATACGCAGTATTTT	CSARDRPRGGPDTQYF
TRBD1	TRBV27	TRBJ2-4	many	TGTGCCAGCGGGGACAGTTTAGGGGAAAACATTCAGTACTTC	CASGDSLGENIQYF
.	TRBV11-2	TRBJ2-7	few	TGTGCCAGCAGCTTTAGTACTGGGGACTACGAGCAGTACTTC	CASSFSTGDYEQYF
TRBD1	TRBV6-2/TRBV6-3	TRBJ1-5	.	TGTGCCAGCACGACACAGGGGAAAGGCGCCAATCAGCCCCAGCATTTT	CASTTQGKGANQPQHF
TRBD1	TRBV27	TRBJ1-6	many	TGTGCCAGCAGTTCCCCCAACGACAGGGGGGCATCACCCCTCCACTTT	CASSSPNDRGASPLHF
.	TRBV20-1	TRBJ2-7	few	TGCAGTGCTAGAGTGACTGGCGGTGCCACCTACGAGCAGTACTTC	CSARVTGGATYEQYF
TRBD1	TRBV24-1	TRBJ2-7	many	TGTGCCACCAGTGATTTAACGAACAGGGGGCTTTACGAGCAGTACTTC	CATSDLTNRGLYEQYF
TRBD1	TRBV13	TRBJ1-1	few	TGTGCCAGCAGCTGGGGGGACAGGGTGAGCACTGAAGCTTTCTTT	CASSWGDRVSTEAFF